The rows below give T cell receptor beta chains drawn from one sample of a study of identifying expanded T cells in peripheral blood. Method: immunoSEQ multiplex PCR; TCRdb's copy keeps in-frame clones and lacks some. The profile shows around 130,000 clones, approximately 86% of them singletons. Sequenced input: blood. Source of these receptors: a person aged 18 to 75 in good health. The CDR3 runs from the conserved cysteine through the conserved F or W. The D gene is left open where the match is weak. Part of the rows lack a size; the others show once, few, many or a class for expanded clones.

TGTGCCAGTAGTATCCCACAGGGCAATGTGGATACGCAGTATTTT	CASSIPQGNVDTQYF	TRBV19	TRBJ2-3	NA	15	few
TGCGCCAGCAGCCAAAGATTATACAATGAGCAGTTCTTC	CASSQRLYNEQFF	TRBV5-1	TRBJ2-1	NA	13	NA
TGTGCCAGCAGCTTGACCCCCCCCGGGAATGAGCAGTTCTTC	CASSLTPPGNEQFF	TRBV7-9	TRBJ2-1	NA	14	NA
TGCGCCAGCAGCTTACAGGGGACTGAAGCTTTCTTT	CASSLQGTEAFF	TRBV5-1	TRBJ1-1	TRBD1	12	NA
TGCAGCGCCGTCACCCCAGGGGGCGCAGAGACCCAGTACTTC	CSAVTPGGAETQYF	TRBV29-1	TRBJ2-5	TRBD1	14	NA
TGTGCCAGCAGTTTAACCAACTACGAGCAGTACTTC	CASSLTNYEQYF	TRBV28	TRBJ2-7	NA	12	NA
TGTGCCAGCAGCTCCCCTGAGTTTGGGGCTTACAATGAGCAGTTCTTC	CASSSPEFGAYNEQFF	TRBV7-2	TRBJ2-1	NA	16	NA
TGTGCCAGTAGTCCTAAGGACCCGATGGTCTCCTATAATTCACCCCTCCACTTT	CASSPKDPMVSYNSPLHF	TRBV19	TRBJ1-6	NA	18	NA
TGTGCCAGCAGCTTAGCTTCCGGGACAGAGGATGGCTACACCTTC	CASSLASGTEDGYTF	TRBV7-9	TRBJ1-2	TRBD1	15	NA
TGTGCCAGCAGTACTCTGGGGTCCTACAATGAGCAGTTCTTC	CASSTLGSYNEQFF	TRBV25-1	TRBJ2-1	NA	14	NA
TGCAGTGCTTACCCAAGTTATGGCTACACCTTC	CSAYPSYGYTF	TRBV20-1	TRBJ1-2	NA	11	once
TGTGCCAGCAGCTCACTAGCGGACACAGATACGCAGTATTTT	CASSSLADTDTQYF	TRBV7-9	TRBJ2-3	TRBD2	14	NA
TGTGCCAGTAGTATGGGAGGGTCTAGCACAGATACGCAGTATTTT	CASSMGGSSTDTQYF	TRBV19	TRBJ2-3	TRBD2	15	NA
TGCGCCAGCAGCCAAGTCTGGAGAGGGATGAGAGGCTACACCTTC	CASSQVWRGMRGYTF	TRBV4-1	TRBJ1-2	NA	15	few
TGTGCCAGCAGCCCTCTGAGGGCCAACGTCCTGACTTTC	CASSPLRANVLTF	TRBV6-6	TRBJ2-6	NA	13	once
TGTGCCAGCAAAGGAAGCACCGGGGAGCTGTTTTTT	CASKGSTGELFF	TRBV9	TRBJ2-2	NA	12	NA
TGTGCCAGTAGGCCAACGGGACAGGGCGCTTATAGCAATCAGCCCCAGCATTTT	CASRPTGQGAYSNQPQHF	TRBV19	TRBJ1-5	TRBD1	18	NA
TGTGCCAGCAGCCCGCGGACTAGTGAGCAGTTCTTC	CASSPRTSEQFF	TRBV7-9	TRBJ2-1	TRBD2	12	few
TGTGCCAGCAGTTTAGGGGAGAGTTCACCCCTCCACTTT	CASSLGESSPLHF	TRBV27	TRBJ1-6	NA	13	NA
TGTGCCAGCAGCCAAGACCTACTAGCGGGAGGGCGGGTAGGTCAAGAGACCCAGTACTTC	CASSQDLLAGGRVGQETQYF	TRBV14	TRBJ2-5	TRBD2	20	NA
TGTGCCAGCAGCTTGGCAGGGGCCTACACCGGGGAGCTGTTTTTT	CASSLAGAYTGELFF	TRBV13	TRBJ2-2	NA	15	NA
TGTGCCAGCAGCCACGGGGACGGACCTAATGAAAAACTGTTTTTT	CASSHGDGPNEKLFF	TRBV14	TRBJ1-4	NA	15	few
TGTGCCAGCAGCTTGAGGTTTAGCAATCAGCCCCAGCATTTT	CASSLRFSNQPQHF	TRBV5-6	TRBJ1-5	NA	14	NA
TGTGCCAGCAGCGCACGGGGCTTCCACGGCGAGACCCAGTACTTC	CASSARGFHGETQYF	TRBV7-3	TRBJ2-5	NA	15	NA
TGCGCCAGCAGCCCGCCACCCGGCGGGGGGCCCTACGAGCAGTACTTC	CASSPPPGGGPYEQYF	TRBV4-1	TRBJ2-7	TRBD2	16	once
TGCGCCAGCAGCTCCACCTCAGATACGCAGTATTTT	CASSSTSDTQYF	TRBV5-1	TRBJ2-3	NA	12	NA
TGCGCCAGCAGCCGGTCCCCGACTAGTCCAGCCGGGGAGCTGTTTTTT	CASSRSPTSPAGELFF	TRBV5-1	TRBJ2-2	NA	16	once
TGTGCCAGCAGGGGGACAGGGGGAACCTACGAGCAGTACTTC	CASRGTGGTYEQYF	TRBV21-1	TRBJ2-7	NA	14	few
TGTGCCAGCAGCCTAAGAGGACTAGCGGGACGCACAGATACGCAGTATTTT	CASSLRGLAGRTDTQYF	TRBV7-8	TRBJ2-3	TRBD2	17	NA
TGTGCCAGCAGTAACCTACAGGGTATGCGGTACTTC	CASSNLQGMRYF	TRBV6-1	TRBJ2-7	NA	12	few
TGTGCCAGCAGTTTACCCCCCCCCTTTGTCGAGCAGTACTTC	CASSLPPPFVEQYF	TRBV27	TRBJ2-7	NA	14	NA
TGTGCCAGCAGCCTATCCCCCGGACAGTCCCGCGATACGCAGTATTTT	CASSLSPGQSRDTQYF	TRBV28	TRBJ2-3	NA	16	NA
TGTGCCAGCGCGGGACAGGTAGTCCGGAACGACTATGGCTACACCTTC	CASAGQVVRNDYGYTF	TRBV19	TRBJ1-2	TRBD1	16	NA
TGTGCCAGCAGCCGCCCCGGGGCGCGTGATGAAAAACTGTTTTTT	CASSRPGARDEKLFF	TRBV16	TRBJ1-4	NA	15	few
TGTGCCAGCGGTAACTCAGGTTCCTATAATGGCTACACCTTC	CASGNSGSYNGYTF	TRBV28	TRBJ1-2	NA	14	few
TGTGCCAGCAGCCAGCCTGCGACAGGGGAAAATGGCTACACCTTC	CASSQPATGENGYTF	TRBV4-2	TRBJ1-2	TRBD1	15	NA
TGTGCCAGCAGTGAAAGGTGGGGGACGTTAGGGACTGAAGCTTTCTTT	CASSERWGTLGTEAFF	TRBV2	TRBJ1-1	NA	16	NA
TGTGCCAGCAGCTTGGTCTTTTGGGAAGGGCAGGGAAGAGATACGCAGTATTTT	CASSLVFWEGQGRDTQYF	TRBV5-6	TRBJ2-3	NA	18	NA
TGCAGCGCTCTCGGACAGGCGGACGGGGAGCAGTTCTTC	CSALGQADGEQFF	TRBV29-1	TRBJ2-1	TRBD1	13	NA
TGCGCCAGCAGCTTGAGAACAGGGAGGAGCACTGAAGCTTTCTTT	CASSLRTGRSTEAFF	TRBV5-1	TRBJ1-1	NA	15	NA
TGTGCCAGCAGTTTATCCGTACCTCTAGGGACCCAGTACTTC	CASSLSVPLGTQYF	TRBV27	TRBJ2-5	NA	14	NA
TGTGCCATCAGTGAGTCTTTCGGACTAGCGGGGGTTAGCACAGATACGCAGTATTTT	CAISESFGLAGVSTDTQYF	TRBV10-3	TRBJ2-3	TRBD2	19	NA
TGTGCCAGCAGGGACCAGACAGGGCCAGCTTTCTTT	CASRDQTGPAFF	TRBV6-4	TRBJ1-1	TRBD1	12	NA
TGTGCCAGCAGCCTGGGTGGCACCAGCTCCTACAATGAGCAGTTCTTC	CASSLGGTSSYNEQFF	TRBV11-3	TRBJ2-1	NA	16	NA
TGTGCCAGCAGTTTAAGGACTAGCGGGAGGGCCAGCGAGACCCAGTACTTC	CASSLRTSGRASETQYF	TRBV27	TRBJ2-5	TRBD2	17	NA
TGTGCCAGCAGTTACCGGGACGGAAATGAAAAACTGTTTTTT	CASSYRDGNEKLFF	TRBV6-5	TRBJ1-4	NA	14	few